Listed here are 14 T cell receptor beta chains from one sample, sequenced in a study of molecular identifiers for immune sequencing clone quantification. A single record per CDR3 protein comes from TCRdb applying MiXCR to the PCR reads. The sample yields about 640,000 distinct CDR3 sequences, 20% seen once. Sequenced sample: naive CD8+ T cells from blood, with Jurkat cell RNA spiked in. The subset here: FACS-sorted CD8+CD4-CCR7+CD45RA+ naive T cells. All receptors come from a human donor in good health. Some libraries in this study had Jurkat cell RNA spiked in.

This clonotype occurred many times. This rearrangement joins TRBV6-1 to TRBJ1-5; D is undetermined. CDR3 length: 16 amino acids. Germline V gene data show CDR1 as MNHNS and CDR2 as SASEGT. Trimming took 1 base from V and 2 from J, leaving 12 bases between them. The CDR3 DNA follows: TGTGCCAGCAGTGAAGAGGTGAGCCTAGGCAATCAGCCCCAGCATTTT. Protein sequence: CASSEEVSLGNQPQHF.

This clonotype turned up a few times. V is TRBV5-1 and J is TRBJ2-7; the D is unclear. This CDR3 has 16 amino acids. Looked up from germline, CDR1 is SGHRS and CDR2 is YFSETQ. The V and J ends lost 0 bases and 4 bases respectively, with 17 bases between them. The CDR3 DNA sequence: TGCGCCAGCAGCTTGGATGGTCCCCCGGAGACTTACGAGCAGTACTTC. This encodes CASSLDGPPETYEQYF.

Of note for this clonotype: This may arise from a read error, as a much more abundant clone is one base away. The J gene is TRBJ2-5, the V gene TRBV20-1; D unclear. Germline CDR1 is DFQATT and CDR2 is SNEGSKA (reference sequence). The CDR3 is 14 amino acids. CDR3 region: CGAYNRAFEETQYF. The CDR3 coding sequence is TGCGGTGCTTACAACCGGGCGTTCGAAGAGACCCAGTACTTC.

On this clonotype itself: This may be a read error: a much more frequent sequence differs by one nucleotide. This chain's CDR3 is CAIEAPGDSYEQYF. In DNA form, the CDR3 reads TGTGCCATCGAGGCCCCCGGGGACTCCTACGAGCAGTACTTC. The rearrangement links TRBV10-3 to TRBJ2-7; D possibly corresponds to TRBD2 (5 bases). This CDR3 region has 14 residues. The germline gives CDR1 ENHRY, CDR2 SYGVKD. Trimming shortened V by 8 bases and J by 0 bases, and 14 bases separated the two germline ends.

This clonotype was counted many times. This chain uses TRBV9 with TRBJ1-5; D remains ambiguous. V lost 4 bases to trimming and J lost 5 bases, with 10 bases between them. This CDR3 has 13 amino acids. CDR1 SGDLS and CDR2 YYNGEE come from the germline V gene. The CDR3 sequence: CASSLTPDQPQHF. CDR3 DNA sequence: TGTGCCAGCAGCCTAACCCCAGATCAGCCCCAGCATTTT.

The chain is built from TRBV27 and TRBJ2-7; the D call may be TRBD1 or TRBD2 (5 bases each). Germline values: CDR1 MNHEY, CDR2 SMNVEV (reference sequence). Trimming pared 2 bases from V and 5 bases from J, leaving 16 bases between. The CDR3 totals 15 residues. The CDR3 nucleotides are TGTGCCAGCAGTTTAGCAGCCGGGGACGTCGACGAGCAGTACTTC. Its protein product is CASSLAAGDVDEQYF.

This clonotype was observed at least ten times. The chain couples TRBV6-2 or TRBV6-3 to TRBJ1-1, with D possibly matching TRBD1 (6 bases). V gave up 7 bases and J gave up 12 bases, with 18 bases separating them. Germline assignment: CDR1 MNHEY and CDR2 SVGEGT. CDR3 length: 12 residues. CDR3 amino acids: CASTYGGPGTFF. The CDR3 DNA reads TGTGCCAGCACCTACGGGGGCCCCGGGACTTTCTTT.

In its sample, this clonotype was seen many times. CDR3: CASSPGGWADTEAFF. CDR3 nucleotide sequence: TGTGCCAGCAGTCCCGGGGGCTGGGCGGACACTGAAGCTTTCTTT. The chain links TRBV25-1 to TRBJ1-1; weak D call: TRBD1 (6 bases). Germline CDR1 is MGHDK and CDR2 is SYGVNS. The CDR3 covers 15 residues. Trimming pared 5 bases from V and 3 bases from J, leaving 16 bases between.

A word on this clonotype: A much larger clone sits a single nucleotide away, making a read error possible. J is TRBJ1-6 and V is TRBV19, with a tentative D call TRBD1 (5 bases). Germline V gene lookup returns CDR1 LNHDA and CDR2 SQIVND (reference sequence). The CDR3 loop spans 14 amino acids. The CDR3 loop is CACSMDGTLAPLHF. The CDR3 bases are TGTGCCTGTAGTATGGACGGGACGCTGGCACCCCTCCACTTT.

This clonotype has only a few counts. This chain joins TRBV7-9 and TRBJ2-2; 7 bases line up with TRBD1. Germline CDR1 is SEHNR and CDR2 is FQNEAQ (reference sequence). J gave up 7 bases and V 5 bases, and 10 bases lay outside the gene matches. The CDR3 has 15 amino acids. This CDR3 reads CASSPPTGYNGELFF. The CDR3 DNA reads TGTGCCAGCAGCCCCCCGACAGGGTATAACGGGGAGCTGTTTTTT.

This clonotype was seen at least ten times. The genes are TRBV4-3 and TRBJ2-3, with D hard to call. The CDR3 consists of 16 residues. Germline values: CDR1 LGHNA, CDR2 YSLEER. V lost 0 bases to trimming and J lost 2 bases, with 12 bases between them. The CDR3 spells CASSQDLSGFTDTQYF. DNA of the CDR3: TGCGCCAGCAGCCAAGATCTTAGTGGATTCACAGATACGCAGTATTTT.

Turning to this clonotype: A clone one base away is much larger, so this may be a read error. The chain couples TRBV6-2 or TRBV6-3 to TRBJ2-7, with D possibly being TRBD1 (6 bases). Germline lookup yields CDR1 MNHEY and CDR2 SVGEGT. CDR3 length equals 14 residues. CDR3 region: CASSSRGLTYEQCF. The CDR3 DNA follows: TGTGCCAGCAGTAGCAGGGGTCTCACCTACGAGCAGTGCTTC.

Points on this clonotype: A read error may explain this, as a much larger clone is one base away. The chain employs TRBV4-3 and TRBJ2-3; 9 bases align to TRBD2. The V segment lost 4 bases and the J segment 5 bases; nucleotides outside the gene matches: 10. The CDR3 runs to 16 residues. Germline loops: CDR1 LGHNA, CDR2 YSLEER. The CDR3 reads CASSLTASGAGDTQYF. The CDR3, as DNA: TGCGCCAGCAGCCTAACCGCTAGCGGGGCCGGAGATACGCAGTATTTT.

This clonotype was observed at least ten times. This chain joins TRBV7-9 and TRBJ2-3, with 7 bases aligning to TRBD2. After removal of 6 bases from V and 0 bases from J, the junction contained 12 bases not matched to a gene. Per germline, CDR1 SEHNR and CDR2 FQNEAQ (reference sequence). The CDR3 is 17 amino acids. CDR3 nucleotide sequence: TGTGCCAGCAGACCTACGCAGGGAGGGGCTAGCACAGATACGCAGTATTTT. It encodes CASRPTQGGASTDTQYF.